One sample yielded the 2 T cell receptor beta chains listed below, sequenced in a study of T cell responses to AZD1222 COVID-19 vaccine. Clones were sequenced by immunoSEQ multiplex PCR, and TCRdb holds only the in-frame ones, with some missing. The sample has about 64,000 clones, about nine tenths seen once. The input for sequencing was peripheral blood, taken 28 days after the second dose of the MenACWY control vaccine. The receptors originated from an adult who received the MenACWY meningococcal vaccine as a control.

This clone was counted a few times. The chain uses TRBV14 and TRBJ1-1; the match to TRBD1 covers 7 bases. This CDR3 spans 19 amino acids. Germline-derived CDR1 and CDR2 are SGHDN and FVKESK. V trimming: 4 bases; J trimming: 1 base; junction bases outside the gene matches: 18. In nucleotides, the CDR3 is TGTGCCAGCAGCCGTATCACTAGACGGGTCAGGGGGACGAACACTGAAGCTTTCTTT. Translation gives CASSRITRRVRGTNTEAFF. The whole variable domain, remainder taken from reference TRBV14 and TRBJ1-1, is EAGVTQFPSHSVIEKGQTVTLRCDPISGHDNLYWYRRVMGKEIKFLLHFVKESKQDESGMPNNRFLAERTGGTYSTLKVQPAELEDSGVYFCASSRITRRVRGTNTEAFFGQGTRLTVV.

This chain joins TRBV2 and TRBJ1-4, with a possible D match to TRBD1 (5 bases). The length of the CDR3 is 17 residues. Germline V gives CDR1 SNHLY, CDR2 FYNNEI. The germline V and J ends were trimmed by 6 bases and 2 bases, with 19 bases remaining between them. CDR3 loop: CASSPSSPRATNEKLFF. The DNA of the CDR3 is TGTGCCAGCAGCCCAAGCTCCCCCAGGGCGACTAATGAAAAACTGTTTTTT.